This TCR beta chain was sequenced for a study of shared clonotypes between healthy human individuals. General observations from the study: Non-shared clonotypes were found to have lower generation probabilities than the clonotypes that were shared by all four of the sorted-subset donors.

The repertoire was sequenced with immunoSEQ multiplex PCR; TCRdb's copy has only in-frame clones and lacks some. Of more than 900,000 clones listed, around 78% are singletons. About this clone: Its antigen remains unidentified.

After removal of 5 bases from V and 4 bases from J, the junction contained 7 bases not matched to a gene. Germline CDR1 reads SGHAT; CDR2 reads FQNNGV. The CDR3 totals 14 residues. The chain carries TRBV11-2 and TRBJ2-5; 7 nucleotides match TRBD2. Material: memory CD4+ T cells from PBMCs. Stated subset: CD45RA-negative fraction. The source of this sequence is a man younger than 35 in good health. Some clones in this sample may be carry-over from other donors' samples. The CDR3 is CASSAGVAGETQYF. In DNA form, the CDR3 reads TGTGCCAGCAGCGCCGGAGTAGCGGGAGAGACCCAGTACTTC.